These T cell receptor beta chains were read from a single sample in a study of Ad26.COV2.S vaccination and SARS-CoV-2 variants. The table came from immunoSEQ multiplex PCR; TCRdb's copy has only in-frame clones and leaves some out. Found here are about 350,000 clones, 90% to 95% of them singletons; the top ten hold 3% to 5%. This specimen consisted of peripheral blood, obtained after recovery from COVID-19. The receptors were sampled from a human donor who had recovered from COVID-19. The CDR3 runs from the conserved cysteine through the conserved F or W. Each record gives: clone size, V gene, D gene, J gene, CDR3 DNA, CDR3 protein. The D gene is left open where the match is weak. Not every row has a clone size; where given, it reads once, few, many or a size class.

>NA|TRBV3-1/TRBV3-2|NA|TRBJ1-1
TGTGCCAGCAGCCAACCAAGCGGATTCACTGAAGCTTTCTTT
CASSQPSGFTEAFF
>NA|TRBV6-5|NA|TRBJ1-1
TGTGCCAGCAGTTACTCGGTCGGGGGGATGGAAGCTTTCTTT
CASSYSVGGMEAFF
>NA|TRBV6-6|TRBD2|TRBJ2-3
TGTGCCCGCCGGCGGGGGGGACGGGGGGGGGCGGATACGCAGTATTTT
CARRRGGRGGADTQYF
>once|TRBV29-1|NA|TRBJ1-5
TGCAGCGTCGCTATGGGGGAGGCTCAGCCCCAGCATTTT
CSVAMGEAQPQHF
>NA|TRBV10-3|NA|TRBJ1-2
TGTGCCATCAGTGAGTCGTATACAGGCGGCTACACCTTC
CAISESYTGGYTF
>NA|TRBV27|NA|TRBJ1-1
TGTGCCAGCAGTCCCAAGGCAGGGAGGGCCACTGAAGCTTTCTTT
CASSPKAGRATEAFF
>NA|TRBV9|NA|TRBJ2-3
TGTGCCAGCAGCCGTGGGACAGATACGCAGTATTTT
CASSRGTDTQYF
>NA|TRBV7-2|NA|TRBJ1-3
TGTGCCACTTCCCGGGACACCCGAAACACCATATATTTT
CATSRDTRNTIYF
>NA|TRBV19|TRBD2|TRBJ2-3
TGTGCCAGTAGTGGACCTAGCGGGGGGATGGTCACAGATACGCAGTATTTT
CASSGPSGGMVTDTQYF
>NA|TRBV21-1|NA|TRBJ1-2
TGTGCCAGCAGCCCGGGACTGACAGCTAACTATGGCTACACCTTC
CASSPGLTANYGYTF
>NA|TRBV9|TRBD2|TRBJ2-3
TGTGCCAGCAGCCCGAGCGGGACCCTGGGCGATACGCAGTATTTT
CASSPSGTLGDTQYF
>NA|TRBV5-6|NA|TRBJ1-2
TGTGCCAGCAGCTTGTCCGTAATTTGGTCCGACTATGGCTACACCTTC
CASSLSVIWSDYGYTF
>NA|TRBV24-1|NA|TRBJ1-2
TGTGCCACCAGTGCCCAGGACAGTGATGGCTACACCTTC
CATSAQDSDGYTF
>NA|TRBV5-1|NA|TRBJ2-3
TGCGCCAGCAGCTTGCAGGGAGATACGCAGTATTTT
CASSLQGDTQYF
>NA|TRBV7-8|NA|TRBJ1-1
TGTGCCAGCAGCTTAGCGCGGAAGGGAGACACTGAAGCTTTCTTT
CASSLARKGDTEAFF
>once|TRBV25-1|NA|TRBJ1-4
TGTGCCCCGACGGGGAGTGAAAAACTGTTTTTT
CAPTGSEKLFF
>once|TRBV7-2|NA|TRBJ1-2
TGTGCCAGCAGCGCCGACAGCCTTAGTAACTATGGCTACACCTTC
CASSADSLSNYGYTF
>NA|TRBV25-1|TRBD1|TRBJ1-6
TGTGCCAGCACTCGGGACAGCTATAATTCACCCCTCCACTTT
CASTRDSYNSPLHF
>NA|TRBV4-1|NA|TRBJ1-3
TGCGCCAGCAGCCAAGGGGGCCGGTTCTCTGGAAACACCATATATTTT
CASSQGGRFSGNTIYF
>NA|TRBV9|NA|TRBJ1-5
TGTGCCAGCAGCGTAGGAAATGGTGCTCAGCCCCAGCATTTT
CASSVGNGAQPQHF
>once|TRBV2|TRBD1|TRBJ1-1
TGTGCCAGCAGTCCCCGGGACAGGGGCCCAACTCCTGAAGCTTTCTTT
CASSPRDRGPTPEAFF
>NA|TRBV12-5|NA|TRBJ2-3
TGTGCTAGTGGTTTGGGCGGGGAAACAGGTACGCAGTATTTT
CASGLGGETGTQYF
>NA|TRBV27|NA|TRBJ1-5
TGTGCCAGCAGTGTACAACCAGATTTCCAGCCCCAGCATTTT
CASSVQPDFQPQHF
>NA|TRBV5-4|TRBD1|TRBJ2-7
TGTGCCAGCAGCTTGAAGGTCGCAGGGGGACACGAGCAGTACTTC
CASSLKVAGGHEQYF